Below are 12 T cell receptor gamma chains sequenced from a single sample in a study of γδ T cells in repeated Plasmodium falciparum infection (dated by TCRdb to the early 2020s). The library was made by multiplex PCR. The sequencer listed for this sample is Illumina MiSeq. TCRdb reanalyzed the public reads with the CATT caller, and identical DNA sequences were merged afterwards. In this sample the table shows about 30,000 gamma-chain clones, roughly 1.4% of which occur a single time. Approximately 19% of the sample is taken by the ten largest. For bulk TCR repertoire analysis, Vgamma9/Vdelta2+ and Vdelta2-negative gammadelta T cell populations were isolated by flow sorting from peripheral blood mononuclear cells. Input material: gamma-delta T cells from blood. These receptors were obtained from a pool of human donors (malaria-infected and uninfected, not separated).

There are a few counts of this clone. The mismatch at residue 5 between this DNA's translation and the TCRdb protein of a much larger clone likely reflects a read error; the protein shown is translated from the DNA. The chain carries TRGV9 and TRGJ1 or TRGJ2. Matching the DNA to germline supplied the J gene, which TCRdb does not give. The CDR3 runs to 11 residues. CDR1 is GITISATS and CDR2 is ISYDGTV in the germline V gene (reference sequence). The DNA of the CDR3 is TGTGCCTTGTGGGGGGTGCCTGGGAAACTCTTT. This codes for CALWGVPGKLF.

This clone was seen repeatedly, ten times or more. This DNA translates differently at residue 10 from the TCRdb protein, which is that of a much larger clone; a read error is likely, and the protein shown is the DNA's own translation. This chain uses TRGV2 with TRGJP1. The J gene, missing from TCRdb, was assigned here through DNA to germline matching. The CDR3 consists of 13 residues. Looked up from germline, CDR1 is EGSNGY and CDR2 is YDSYNSKV. In nucleotides, the CDR3 is TGTGCCACCTGGTTCCACTCTGGTTGGCTCAAGATATTT. Translated: CATWFHSGWLKIF.

This clone was observed a handful of times. The protein that TCRdb holds for this DNA derives from a much larger clone and differs from the translated DNA at residue 8, which likely indicates a read error; the protein shown here is translated from the DNA. The chain recombines TRGV4 with TRGJP2. The J gene was not available in TCRdb and was assigned here by matching the DNA to germline segments. The V segment lost 0 bases and the J segment 0 bases; nucleotides outside the gene matches: 10. This CDR3 region has 18 residues. CDR1 EGSTGY and CDR2 YDSYTSSV come from the germline V gene. The CDR3 DNA follows: TGTGCCACCTGGGATGGGCCCACTGAATATAGTAGTGATTGGATCAAGACGTTT. Its translation is CATWDGPTEYSSDWIKTF.

In this sample, this clone turned up many times. This DNA's translation and the protein TCRdb lists, from a much larger clone, do not match at residue 13, likely due to a read error; the protein shown is translated from the DNA. This sequence joins TRGV9 and TRGJP. The CDR3 is made up of 16 amino acids. Germline CDR1 and CDR2: GITISATS and ISYDGTV (reference sequence). In DNA form, the CDR3 reads TGTGCCTTGTGGGACAACCAAGAGTTGGGCAAAAAAGTCAAGGTATTT. Translated: CALWDNQELGKKVKVF.

In this sample, this clone turned up many times. The protein TCRdb lists belongs to a much larger clone and differs from this DNA's translation at residue 8, which points to a read error; the protein shown is made from the DNA. V and J are TRGV9 and TRGJ1 or TRGJ2. The J gene is not listed in TCRdb, so it was assigned here from a DNA match to germline. The V gene's germline CDR1 is GITISATS and CDR2 ISYDGTV (reference sequence). The CDR3 runs to 15 residues. The trim removed 5 bases at V and 5 bases at J, leaving 15 bases unmatched. The CDR3 loop reads CALWARAAGHYKKLF. CDR3 coding DNA: TGTGCCTTGTGGGCAAGAGCTGCCGGACATTATAAGAAACTCTTT.

This clone came up many times. The translation of this DNA and the TCRdb protein of a much larger clone differ at residue 7, probably owing to a read error; the protein shown here is translated from the DNA. At the DNA level, this CDR3 is encoded by other sequences in the same sample as well. This chain links TRGV9 with TRGJ1 or TRGJ2. TCRdb gives no J gene; it was assigned here by matching the DNA to germline. Germline CDR1 GITISATS, CDR2 ISYDGTV (reference sequence). The CDR3 spans 15 residues. V dropped 0 bases and J dropped 4; count of bases not matched to a gene: 9. Here the CDR3 reads CALWEVRGVYYKKLF. The DNA of the CDR3 is TGTGCCTTGTGGGAGGTGCGGGGAGTCTATTATAAGAAACTCTTT.

A remark on this clone: TCRdb's entry gives the protein of a much larger clone, which mismatches this DNA's translation at residue 14, likely from a read error; the protein reported here is translated from the DNA. This rearrangement joins TRGV9 to TRGJP. There are 18 residues in the CDR3. Germline CDR1 GITISATS, CDR2 ISYDGTV (reference sequence). The CDR3 reads CALWEVHVKELGKEIKVF. CDR3 in DNA: TGTGCCTTGTGGGAGGTGCATGTAAAAGAGTTGGGCAAAGAAATCAAGGTATTT.

Notes on this clone: This sequence is one base from a far larger clone and is likely a read error. The same CDR3 also results from other DNA sequences found in this sample. V usage is TRGV9 and J usage is TRGJ1 or TRGJ2. Assignment of the J gene here rests on matching the DNA to germline, because TCRdb gives none. The CDR3 contains 17 residues. With 0 bases clipped from V and 3 bases from J, the junction kept 14 bases outside the gene matches. In germline, CDR1 is GITISATS, CDR2 ISYDGTV (reference sequence). CDR3 loop: CALWEVHSHRLYYKKLF. In DNA form, the CDR3 reads TGTGCCTTGTGGGAGGTGCACAGCCACCGACTTTATTATAAGAAACTCTTT.

On this clone: The protein in TCRdb stems from a much larger clone and differs at residue 15 from this DNA's translation, likely a read error; here the protein is translated from the DNA. The CDR3 nucleotides read TGTGCCTTGTGGGAGGCCACCCAAGAGTTGGGCAAAAAAATCGAGGTATTT. It yields the protein CALWEATQELGKKIEVF. No J gene was called, and the V gene is TRGV9. Germline CDR1 reads GITISATS; CDR2 reads ISYDGTV (reference sequence). The CDR3 is made up of 17 amino acids.

At least ten counts were recorded for this clone. This DNA's translation differs at residue 7 from TCRdb's protein, which comes from a much larger clone; a read error is likely, and the protein shown is translated from the DNA. The chain carries TRGV9 and TRGJ1 or TRGJ2. In the absence of a J gene in TCRdb, the DNA was matched to germline to assign it here. CDR1 and CDR2 (germline): GITISATS, ISYDGTV (reference sequence). This CDR3 has 14 amino acids. V trimming: 2 bases; J trimming: 3 bases; junction bases outside the gene matches: 7. The CDR3 DNA follows: TGTGCCTTGTGGGAGGCGCCCCGTTATTATAAGAAACTCTTT. Amino acids: CALWEAPRYYKKLF.

This clone occurred a few times. TCRdb shows a much larger clone's protein in place of this DNA's translation, and the two differ at residue 4, likely through a read error; the protein shown is translated from the DNA. J is TRGJ1 or TRGJ2 and V is TRGV4. The J gene comes from matching the DNA to germline here; TCRdb lacks it. The germline V gene encodes CDR1 EGSTGY and CDR2 YDSYTSSV. After removal of 7 bases from V and 0 bases from J, the junction contained 6 bases not matched to a gene. The CDR3 runs 13 residues. CDR3 nucleotides: TGTGCCACCTGTGTTACGAATTATTATAAGAAACTCTTT. The encoded protein is CATCVTNYYKKLF.

This clone was counted a few times. The protein in TCRdb stems from a much larger clone and differs at residue 9 from this DNA's translation, likely a read error; here the protein is translated from the DNA. The rearrangement uses TRGV9 and TRGJ1 or TRGJ2. The J gene comes from matching the DNA to germline here; TCRdb lacks it. The CDR3 consists of 13 residues. Per germline, CDR1 GITISATS and CDR2 ISYDGTV (reference sequence). The junction had 11 bases not matched to a gene; V was cut back by 4 bases and J by 8 bases. CDR3 residues: CALWDLSGDKKLF. CDR3 DNA: TGTGCCTTGTGGGACTTATCCGGGGATAAGAAACTCTTT.